This TCR beta chain was identified during a study of cytomegalovirus exposure and HLA in healthy donors. Regarding the study as a whole: Later analysis found that TCR beta chains associated with HLA were more clonally expanded than other, equally common chains.

PCR employed 60 Vbeta and 13 Jbeta primers. The method was immunoSEQ multiplex PCR; TCRdb's version includes in-frame clones alone and lacks a portion of them. The sample lists about 140,000 clones; approximately 80% were seen once. To note about this clone: The antigen remains undetermined.

CDR3 length: 12 residues. The germline gives CDR1 MNHNS, CDR2 SASEGT. V lost 7 bases and J 4 bases, leaving 11 bases between the germline ends. The sample comprised PBMCs. The V and J genes are TRBV6-1 and TRBJ2-7; D is perhaps TRBD1 (6 bases). The sequence was collected from a woman aged 35 to 49 in good health and CMV-seronegative. The CDR3 sequence is CASTGVSYEQYF. The DNA of the CDR3 is TGTGCCAGCACAGGGGTTTCTTACGAGCAGTACTTC.